This T cell receptor (beta chain) emerged from a study of patients and donors after allogeneic stem cell transplantation. CDR3 length: 16 amino acids. Per germline, CDR1 MNHEY and CDR2 SMNVEV (reference sequence). V was pared by 3 bases and J by 1 base, with 15 bases between. TCRdb used MiXCR to reprocess the RT-PCR reads, holding one entry per CDR3 protein. Here the sample spans some 92,000 distinct CDR3 sequences, approximately 49% being singletons. The clonotype originates from a human donor who was either an allogeneic HSCT recipient or a stem cell or donor lymphocyte infusion donor (not recorded which). It is not recorded whose cells these are; they may come from a transplant donor. J is TRBJ1-1 and V is TRBV27; a possible D gene is TRBD1 (5 bases). The specimen sequenced was blood, either unsorted or a sorted T cell fraction (not recorded which). The CDR3 loop is CASSFRPPRGNTEAFF. For the CDR3, the DNA is TGTGCCAGCAGTTTTCGGCCCCCGAGGGGGAACACTGAAGCTTTCTTT.